The 29 T cell receptor beta chains in this list originate from one sample, sequenced in a study of spatial heterogeneity in lung cancer. TCRdb recomputed calls from the 5' RACE reads with MiXCR, one row per CDR3 protein. The table has 20,000 to 25,000 distinct CDR3 sequences, just over 4.5% seen once. Noted time point: sample taken at primary tumor resection. From tumor, nontumor lung or frozen PBMC, whole RNA was taken unsorted for sequencing. The sequenced sample was PBMCs, obtained at surgery. These receptors all stem from a male donor with early-stage non-small cell lung cancer.

Ten or more counts support this clonotype. The chain links TRBV12-3 or TRBV12-4 to TRBJ2-1; D not certain. Trimming removed 1 base at V and 5 bases at J, with 12 bases between. This CDR3 is 15 amino acids long. Here the CDR3 DNA reads TGTGCCAGCAGTTTAGGTCCGGGCCACGACAATGAGCAGTTCTTC. It translates to CASSLGPGHDNEQFF.

This clonotype has a count of ten or more. The chain recombines TRBV28 with TRBJ2-7; tentatively, D is TRBD1 or TRBD2 (5 bases each). V dropped 2 bases and J dropped 0 bases, with 11 bases sitting between them. This CDR3 has 15 amino acids. Per the germline V gene, CDR1 is MDHEN and CDR2 is SYDVKM. The CDR3 sequence is CASSLRPGSSYEQYF. Here the CDR3 DNA reads TGTGCCAGCAGTTTAAGGCCAGGGAGCTCCTACGAGCAGTACTTC.

This clonotype was detected many times. The chain is built from TRBV3-1 and TRBJ2-3, with a possible D match to TRBD2 (6 bases). Germline values: CDR1 LGHDT, CDR2 YNNKEL (reference sequence). CDR3 size: 14 residues. With 2 bases removed from V and 7 bases from J, the gap between germline ends came to 13 bases. The CDR3 nucleotides are TGTGCCAGCAGCCAAACACGTACTAGCCATACGCAGTATTTT. It codes for CASSQTRTSHTQYF.

At least ten counts were recorded for this clonotype. V gene TRBV6-2 or TRBV6-3 combines with J gene TRBJ2-2; 10 bases agree with TRBD2. J was trimmed by 5 bases and V by 2 bases; bases with no gene match: 2. The CDR3 consists of 15 residues. CDR1 is MNHEY and CDR2 is SVGEGT in the germline V gene. CDR3 sequence: CASSYGSGRTGELFF. The CDR3 nucleotides are TGTGCCAGCAGTTACGGTAGCGGGAGGACCGGGGAGCTGTTTTTT.

By share, this clonotype ranks as medium-sized. The rearrangement links TRBV7-9 to TRBJ1-1; tentatively, D is TRBD1 (5 bases). The CDR3 is 15 residues long. V was pared by 1 base and J by 4 bases, with 13 bases between. Germline CDR1 reads SEHNR; CDR2 reads FQNEAQ (reference sequence). CDR3 sequence: CASSLVDLGGTEAFF. The CDR3 DNA reads as TGTGCCAGCAGCTTAGTGGACCTGGGGGGCACTGAAGCTTTCTTT.

This sequence joins TRBV12-3 or TRBV12-4 and TRBJ2-1; 11 nucleotides align to TRBD1. The trim removed 5 bases at V and 4 bases at J, leaving 7 bases unmatched. CDR3 size: 16 residues. CDR3 sequence reads: CASSPAGTGGYNEQFF. CDR3 DNA sequence: TGTGCCAGCAGTCCAGCCGGGACAGGGGGATACAATGAGCAGTTCTTC.

This clonotype was seen at least ten times. This rearrangement joins TRBV29-1 to TRBJ2-1; 7 positions agree with TRBD2. The V segment lost 4 bases and the J segment 0 bases; nucleotides outside the gene matches: 6. Germline CDR1 and CDR2: SQVTM and ANQGSEA. CDR3 length: 15 amino acids. CDR3 in amino acids: CSVGRGSSSYNEQFF. Here the CDR3 DNA reads TGCAGCGTTGGGCGGGGGAGTAGCTCCTACAATGAGCAGTTCTTC.

This clonotype was detected ten times or more. The V call is TRBV3-1, the J call TRBJ1-5; the match to TRBD1 covers 8 bases. Germline loops: CDR1 LGHDT, CDR2 YNNKEL (reference sequence). Losses at the gene ends were 3 bases for V and 5 bases for J; bases not matched to a gene: 3. This CDR3 has 14 amino acids. The CDR3, as DNA: TGTGCCAGCAGCCAGGGGACAGGAGATCAGCCCCAGCATTTT. Translating gives CASSQGTGDQPQHF.

This clonotype was counted many times. The chain joins TRBV7-8 to TRBJ2-3, with 7 bases aligning to TRBD2. Trimming at V came to 5 bases and at J to 8 bases, leaving 19 bases not matched to a gene. CDR1 is SGHVS, CDR2 FQNEAQ, per germline. The CDR3 contains 17 residues. The CDR3 spells CASSRPLREDVRVTQYF. For the CDR3, the DNA is TGTGCCAGCAGCCGCCCCCTTCGGGAGGACGTTCGGGTTACGCAGTATTTT.

This clonotype was observed at least ten times. V and J are TRBV7-2 and TRBJ1-2; D ambiguous. The CDR3 sequence is 12 residues long. Germline loops: CDR1 SGHTA, CDR2 FQGNSA. Trimming took off 1 base at V and 6 bases at J, with 6 bases between the two ends. The CDR3 DNA sequence: TGTGCCAGCAGCTTAGGAAGGGATGGCTACACCTTC. Translating it yields CASSLGRDGYTF.

The sample holds many counts of this clonotype. DNA of the CDR3: TGTGCCAGCAGCTTAACAGGGGTGGTACACGAGCAGTACTTC. It specifies CASSLTGVVHEQYF. The chain joins TRBV7-2 to TRBJ2-7, with 7 bases that match TRBD1. CDR1 is SGHTA and CDR2 is FQGNSA in the germline V gene. The ends lost 2 bases at V and 5 bases at J; junction bases unmatched: 6. The CDR3 is made up of 14 amino acids.

The genes are TRBV20-1 and TRBJ1-6, with a tentative D call TRBD1 (5 bases). The germline CDR1 and CDR2 sequences are DFQATT and SNEGSKA (reference sequence). V was cut by 0 bases and J by 6 bases, with 18 bases left in between. This CDR3 has 17 residues. The CDR3 is CSARDPVRGYGNSPLHF. CDR3 bases: TGCAGTGCTAGAGACCCCGTGAGGGGTTACGGTAATTCACCCCTCCACTTT.

V gene TRBV9 combines with J gene TRBJ1-2; 7 nucleotides match TRBD1. The germline V gene has CDR1 SGDLS and CDR2 YYNGEE. J lost 4 bases, V lost 3 bases, and 9 bases had no gene match. The CDR3 extends over 15 amino acids. CDR3 nucleotide sequence: TGTGCCAGCAGCGCACAGGGGCGGATCGGCTATGGCTACACCTTC. This encodes CASSAQGRIGYGYTF.

This clonotype was seen a handful of times. This chain connects TRBV7-3 to TRBJ2-1; 10 bases align to TRBD2. This CDR3 has 15 residues. The V segment lost 6 bases and the J segment 10 bases; nucleotides outside the gene matches: 12. The germline V gene has CDR1 SGHTA and CDR2 FQGTGA. The CDR3 coding sequence is TGTGCCAGCAGTCCCGGTGCTAGCGGGAGAAGGGAGCAGTTCTTC. It translates to CASSPGASGRREQFF. The variable domain in full, with the rest retrieved from reference TRBV7-3 and TRBJ2-1, is GAGVSQTPSNKVTEKGKYVELRCDPISGHTALYWYRQSLGQGPEFLIYFQGTGAADDSGLPNDRFFAVRPEGSVSTLKIQRTERGDSAVYLCASSPGASGRREQFFGPGTRLTVL.

This clonotype was recorded many times. The V gene is TRBV20-1, the J gene TRBJ1-5; maybe TRBD1 (6 bases). There are 11 residues in the CDR3. The germline CDR1 and CDR2 sequences are DFQATT and SNEGSKA (reference sequence). The CDR3 nucleotides read TGCAGCGCAAGGGGGGACGGCCCCCAGCATTTT. Encoded protein: CSARGDGPQHF.

This clonotype was detected many times. V and J are TRBV9 and TRBJ2-3; weak D call: TRBD2 (6 bases). From germline, CDR1 is SGDLS and CDR2 YYNGEE. Between the trimmed V and J ends, which lost 4 bases and 5 bases, there was a span of 14 bases. CDR3 length equals 14 residues. The CDR3 region has the DNA TGTGCCAGCAGCTGGAGGGGCGAACTAGATACGCAGTATTTT. As protein: CASSWRGELDTQYF.

This clonotype was picked up many times. V usage is TRBV18 and J usage is TRBJ2-5, with 11 bases aligning to TRBD2. Germline assignment: CDR1 KGHSH and CDR2 LQKENI. This CDR3 is 21 amino acids long. The ends lost 3 bases at V and 0 bases at J; junction bases unmatched: 18. The CDR3 nucleotides are TGTGCCAGCTCACCTCGTCCACACACTAGCGGGAGAGCCGATAACCAAGAGACCCAGTACTTC. Amino acids: CASSPRPHTSGRADNQETQYF.

The table lists this clonotype with many counts. V is TRBV25-1 and J is TRBJ1-5, with D perhaps matching TRBD1 (5 bases). CDR3 size: 14 residues. Trimming left V 8 bases short and J 3 bases short, with 14 bases between. Germline V gene data show CDR1 as MGHDK and CDR2 as SYGVNS. The CDR3: CASGGDRPNQPQHF. The CDR3, as DNA: TGTGCCAGCGGTGGAGACAGACCCAATCAGCCCCAGCATTTT.

This clonotype was counted many times. This sequence joins TRBV12-3 or TRBV12-4 and TRBJ1-2, with D perhaps TRBD1 (5 bases). V was clipped by 3 bases and J by 6 bases, with 11 bases between them. This CDR3 has 13 amino acids. CDR3 region: CASSFGRGHGYTF. DNA of the CDR3: TGTGCCAGCAGTTTTGGTCGGGGCCATGGCTACACCTTC.

This clonotype is medium-sized in the sample. V usage is TRBV7-9 and J usage is TRBJ2-3; D unresolved. CDR1 and CDR2 from the germline V gene are SEHNR and FQNEAQ (reference sequence). The CDR3 contains 12 residues. V lost 2 bases to trimming and J lost 4 bases, with 4 bases between them. In nucleotides, the CDR3 is TGTGCCAGCAGCTTAATAGCAGATACGCAGTATTTT. It translates to CASSLIADTQYF.

This clonotype was picked up many times. V and J are TRBV7-8 and TRBJ1-1; D not resolved. Germline assignment: CDR1 SGHVS and CDR2 FQNEAQ. The CDR3 has 14 residues. V gave up 5 bases and J gave up 4 bases, with 14 bases separating them. The CDR3 reads CASSPIILSTEAFF. The CDR3 nucleotides are TGTGCCAGCAGCCCCATAATCCTCAGCACTGAAGCTTTCTTT. Based on the CDR3 plus reference TRBV7-8 and TRBJ1-1, the full variable domain is GAGVSQSPRYKVAKRGQDVALRCDPISGHVSLFWYQQALGQGPEFLTYFQNEAQLDKSGLPSDRFFAERPEGSVSTLKIQRTQQEDSAVYLCASSPIILSTEAFFGQGTRLTVV.

The chain links TRBV3-1 to TRBJ1-3; no reliable D call. The CDR3 loop spans 16 amino acids. Between the trimmed V and J ends, which lost 6 bases and 4 bases, there was a span of 19 bases. Germline assignment: CDR1 LGHDT and CDR2 YNNKEL (reference sequence). The CDR3 DNA reads TGTGCCAGCAGTCTTTCCGGCGGATTGCCCGGAAACACCATATATTTT. Its translation: CASSLSGGLPGNTIYF.

This clonotype has a count of ten or more. The V and J genes are TRBV20-1 and TRBJ1-4; a weak D match, TRBD1 (6 bases). The CDR3 extends over 15 amino acids. V lost 6 bases and J 4 bases, leaving 18 bases between the germline ends. Germline values: CDR1 DFQATT, CDR2 SNEGSKA (reference sequence). CDR3 residues: CSAKRGGSHNEKLFF. DNA of the CDR3: TGCAGTGCCAAGCGGGGGGGCAGTCATAATGAAAAACTGTTTTTT.

This clonotype has a count of ten or more. The chain combines TRBV7-3 with TRBJ2-5; 8 bases fit TRBD1. After removal of 3 bases from V and 3 bases from J, the junction contained 0 bases not matched to a gene. CDR3 length equals 13 residues. Per the germline V gene, CDR1 is SGHTA and CDR2 is FQGTGA. CDR3 nucleotide sequence: TGTGCCAGCAGCTTGGACAGGGAAGAGACCCAGTACTTC. This gives the protein CASSLDREETQYF. The variable domain in full, completed from reference TRBV7-3 and TRBJ2-5, reads GAGVSQTPSNKVTEKGKYVELRCDPISGHTALYWYRQSLGQGPEFLIYFQGTGAADDSGLPNDRFFAVRPEGSVSTLKIQRTERGDSAVYLCASSLDREETQYFGPGTRLLVL.

There are a few counts of this clonotype. The chain employs TRBV18 and TRBJ1-1; no firm D call. Trimming stripped 5 bases from V and 3 bases from J, with 7 bases between. This CDR3 comprises 12 residues. CDR1 and CDR2 (germline): KGHSH, LQKENI. DNA of the CDR3: TGTGCCAGCTCAAGGAGTTACACTGAAGCTTTCTTT. This sequence encodes CASSRSYTEAFF.

Relative to its sample, this clonotype is medium-sized. The chain uses TRBV28 and TRBJ2-1; tentatively, D is TRBD2 (5 bases). The germline CDR1 and CDR2 sequences are MDHEN and SYDVKM. The CDR3 contains 15 residues. V shed 3 bases and J shed 1 base, with 10 bases lying between them. CDR3 bases: TGTGCCAGCAGTTTTTCGGCGGGTTCCTACAATGAGCAGTTCTTC. This encodes CASSFSAGSYNEQFF.

There are many counts of this clonotype. The CDR3 DNA reads TGCAGTGCTAGCCCGGGGACAGGGGGCAGAAACACCATATATTTT. Protein: CSASPGTGGRNTIYF. V usage is TRBV20-1 and J usage is TRBJ1-3; 12 nucleotides match TRBD1. The CDR3 sequence is 15 residues long. Trimming at V came to 3 bases and at J to 5 bases, leaving 5 bases not matched to a gene. Germline CDR1 reads DFQATT; CDR2 reads SNEGSKA (reference sequence).

This clonotype has a count of ten or more. This chain uses TRBV20-1 with TRBJ1-4; 12 bases match TRBD1. In germline, CDR1 is DFQATT, CDR2 SNEGSKA (reference sequence). Trimming at V came to 2 bases and at J to 5 bases, leaving 6 bases not matched to a gene. CDR3 size: 16 residues. The CDR3 sequence is CSARTGTGGANEKLFF. The CDR3 DNA reads as TGCAGTGCTAGAACCGGGACAGGGGGCGCGAATGAAAAACTGTTTTTT.

By share, this clonotype ranks as medium-sized. This rearrangement joins TRBV28 to TRBJ1-1; 9 nucleotides line up with TRBD1. With 3 bases clipped from V and 2 bases from J, the junction kept 4 bases outside the gene matches. The V gene's germline CDR1 is MDHEN and CDR2 SYDVKM. The CDR3 loop spans 15 amino acids. The CDR3: CASSFGTGINTEAFF. The CDR3 bases are TGTGCCAGCAGTTTCGGGACAGGGATAAACACTGAAGCTTTCTTT.